The 4 T cell receptor beta chains given below trace back to one sample, sequenced in a study of T cell changes during pregnancy in multiple sclerosis. Data came from immunoSEQ multiplex PCR; TCRdb stores just in-frame clones and leaves some out. The table includes about 61,000 clones, about 88% detected once. Sequencing was performed on peripheral blood, taken in the first trimester of pregnancy. The receptors here all came from a female donor in good health, enrolled as a control in a pregnancy study.

The genes are TRBV28 and TRBJ1-1; D is ambiguous. CDR1 and CDR2 from the germline V gene are MDHEN and SYDVKM. The CDR3 spans 13 residues. The V end lost 5 bases, the J end lost 2 bases, and 9 bases lay between the germline ends. The CDR3: CASSVHTNTEAFF. The CDR3 DNA reads TGTGCCAGCAGTGTACACACCAACACTGAAGCTTTCTTT.

The chain combines TRBV7-2 with TRBJ2-1; TRBD2 matches at 8 bases. Germline assignment: CDR1 SGHTA and CDR2 FQGNSA. The trim removed 5 bases at V and 4 bases at J, leaving 16 bases unmatched. This CDR3 spans 18 amino acids. CDR3 nucleotide sequence: TGTGCCAGCAGCACGTACGGGGGGGGCCCTGCCATTTACAATGAGCAGTTCTTC. Residues: CASSTYGGGPAIYNEQFF.

The chain combines TRBV18 with TRBJ2-1; weak D call: TRBD2 (6 bases). The ends were cut back, 6 bases at V and 3 bases at J, with 15 bases in the middle. The CDR3 totals 15 residues. Germline loops: CDR1 KGHSH, CDR2 LQKENI. CDR3 DNA sequence: TGTGCCAGCTCCCGCGGGACCGGCGACTACAATGAGCAGTTCTTC. This encodes CASSRGTGDYNEQFF. Full variable domain (remainder filled in from reference TRBV18 and TRBJ2-1): NAGVMQNPRHLVRRRGQEARLRCSPMKGHSHVYWYRQLPEEGLKFMVYLQKENIIDESGMPKERFSAEFPKEGPSILRIQQVVRGDSAAYFCASSRGTGDYNEQFFGPGTRLTVL.

The gene calls are TRBV28 and TRBJ2-1, with no clear D. The CDR3 sequence is 13 residues long. Germline CDR1 is MDHEN and CDR2 is SYDVKM. Trimming took off 6 bases at V and 0 bases at J, with 6 bases between the two ends. The CDR3 nucleotides read TGTGCCAGCAGCGAACTCTCCTACAATGAGCAGTTCTTC. Translation: CASSELSYNEQFF.